A selection of T cell receptor beta chains follows, all from one sample in a study of T cell changes during pregnancy in multiple sclerosis. Method: immunoSEQ multiplex PCR; TCRdb's copy keeps in-frame clones and lacks some. The table shows approximately 130,000 clones, with 90% to 98% occurring only once. This specimen was peripheral blood, taken after pregnancy. The receptors stem from a female donor with multiple sclerosis, enrolled in a pregnancy study. The CDR3 runs from the conserved cysteine through the conserved F or W. Expanded clones get a size class; other rows say once, few or many, or leave the size out.

- TRBJ1-3 15 TRBV5-5 CASSLDRTSGNTIYF
- TRBJ1-3 18 TRBV5-4 CASSLGGRRRFSGNTIYF
- TRBJ2-2 15 TRBV6-6 CASSYRGRDSGELFF
few TRBJ1-1 16 TRBV4-3 CASSQEQGAMNTEAFF
- TRBJ2-2 14 TRBV12-5 CASGLGRRTGELFF
- TRBJ1-3 14 TRBV14 CASSHDRDGNTIYF
- TRBJ1-4 14 TRBV6-1 CASSGTGSNEKLFF
- TRBJ2-7 14 TRBV7-9 CASVGEGQGYEQYF
- TRBJ2-7 12 TRBV5-5 CASSLYGYEQYF
- TRBJ2-1 12 TRBV30 CAWGVYGDEQFF
- TRBJ1-2 13 TRBV27 CASSFRTGNGYTF
- TRBJ2-7 12 TRBV5-4 CANSSYLDEQYF
- TRBJ1-3 16 TRBV10-3 CAISEEGQGSGNTIYF
few TRBJ2-7 15 TRBV30 CAWSATGSRRYEQYF
- TRBJ2-2 14 TRBV29-1 CSVSIQGRTGELFF
- TRBJ2-7 15 TRBV12-2 CASRPSGRSSYEQYF
- TRBJ1-5 14 TRBV6-6 CASSRRGDNQPQHF
once TRBJ1-5 15 TRBV2 CASRVGQAYNQPQHF
once TRBJ2-3 15 TRBV7-8 CASRPTSGYTDTQYF
- TRBJ2-1 16 TRBV5-4 CATTQGSGNVYNEQFF
- TRBJ2-3 15 TRBV6-1 CASSASGRAADTQYF
- TRBJ2-3 16 TRBV2 CASRGSGLDRSDTQYF
- TRBJ2-7 15 TRBV28 CASSPSGTSGYEQYF
- TRBJ2-1 15 TRBV11-1 CASSERGSSYNEQFF
- TRBJ1-2 18 TRBV5-5 CASSSPDRHQIRILGYTF
- TRBJ2-1 15 TRBV16 CASSQYSSPYNEQFF
- TRBJ2-1 12 TRBV27 CASNKPGLNQFF
- TRBJ2-1 14 TRBV9 CASSPTDKYNEQFF
- TRBJ1-2 15 TRBV29-1 CSVSPWEGNHYGYTF
- TRBJ2-7 16 TRBV21-1 CASSIRGQGALYEQYF
- TRBJ1-6 14 TRBV5-8 CASTFATYNSPLHF
few TRBJ2-2 13 TRBV11-2 CASSSTGNGELFF
- TRBJ2-3 17 TRBV7-3 CASSSGTGVSSTDTQYF
- TRBJ1-3 12 TRBV6-5 CASSRGGNTIYF
- TRBJ2-1 14 TRBV29-1 CSVEASGSFHEQFF
- TRBJ1-2 13 TRBV6-6 CASSPDRLFGYTF
- TRBJ2-5 13 TRBV5-1 CASSLGQGETQYF
- TRBJ1-1 15 TRBV7-3 CASSGGSGMDTEAFF
- TRBJ2-7 15 TRBV7-2 CASSLAGGSPYEQYF
once TRBJ2-1 17 TRBV7-2 CASSLVPPRSSYNEQFF
- TRBJ1-2 15 TRBV4-2 CASSQDRGVHYGYTF
- TRBJ2-1 15 TRBV27 CASGGLAPSYNEQFF
- TRBJ2-6 15 TRBV21-1 CASSNSVSGANVLTF
- TRBJ1-5 17 TRBV18 CASSRGAPGDSNQPQHF
- TRBJ2-5 15 TRBV7-8 CASSWGDSTEGTQYF
- TRBJ1-5 14 TRBV4-2 CASSPFTGNQPQHF
- TRBJ2-3 16 TRBV14 CASSQMTGGGTDTQYF
- TRBJ2-1 11 TRBV27 CASSDRNEQFF